These 30 T cell receptor beta chains share one sample of origin, sequenced in a study of vaccination effects on CD4 cells after COVID-19. Here immunoSEQ multiplex PCR was the method, and the copy in TCRdb shows in-frame clones only, minus some. This table has tens of thousands of clones, approximately 73% appearing once. Subsequent to a culture period of 10 days, CD4+ T cells were isolated. Each person got two doses of an mRNA SARS-CoV-2 vaccine, BNT162b2 or mRNA-1273. For these receptors, no antigen is known. Sequencing used CD4+ T cells from PBMCs cultured without peptide, obtained after COVID-19 vaccination. The receptors derive from a human donor who received a COVID-19 vaccine.

This clone was picked up a small number of times. The CDR3 DNA sequence: TGTGCCAGCAGTCAAACGGTCCTACGGGGCCCCTCAAATGGCTACACCTTC. Translating it yields CASSQTVLRGPSNGYTF. The chain uses TRBV14 and TRBJ1-2, with TRBD1 as a possible D gene (5 bases). With 6 bases removed from V and 6 bases from J, the gap between germline ends came to 26 bases. The germline gives CDR1 SGHDN, CDR2 FVKESK. This CDR3 contains 17 residues.

The chain uses TRBV5-1 and TRBJ2-1; D unresolved. Trimming pared 2 bases from V and 0 bases from J, leaving 6 bases between. CDR1 and CDR2 from the germline V gene are SGHRS and YFSETQ. This CDR3 region has 14 residues. CDR3: CASSLQSSYNEQFF. CDR3 bases: TGCGCCAGCAGCTTACAGAGCTCCTACAATGAGCAGTTCTTC. Full variable domain (missing parts from reference TRBV5-1 and TRBJ2-1): KAGVTQTPRYLIKTRGQQVTLSCSPISGHRSVSWYQQTPGQGLQFLFEYFSETQRNKGNFPGRFSGRQFSNSRSEMNVSTLELGDSALYLCASSLQSSYNEQFFGPGTRLTVL.

This clone was observed a few times. The chain employs TRBV9 and TRBJ1-5; the D is unclear. This CDR3 is built from 15 residues. The germline gives CDR1 SGDLS, CDR2 YYNGEE. The germline V and J ends were trimmed by 2 bases and 4 bases, with 13 bases remaining between them. The CDR3 sequence: CASSVGTETNQPQHF. The CDR3 coding sequence is TGTGCCAGCAGCGTGGGAACGGAAACGAATCAGCCCCAGCATTTT.

The gene calls are TRBV3-1 (or the pseudogene TRBV3-2) and TRBJ1-6, with D possibly being TRBD1 (6 bases). The length of the CDR3 is 15 residues. Trimming removed 1 base from V and 11 bases from J, with 15 bases in between. Per germline, CDR1 LGHDT and CDR2 YNNKEL (reference sequence). The DNA for the CDR3 is TGTGCCAGCAGCCAAGTCGCGAGGGGGAGAGCACCCCTCCACTTT. It specifies CASSQVARGRAPLHF.

The rearrangement uses TRBV18 and TRBJ1-6; no firm D call. Germline lookup yields CDR1 KGHSH and CDR2 LQKENI. The CDR3 sequence is 17 residues long. Trimming took 3 bases from V and 0 from J, leaving 12 bases between them. CDR3 nucleotide sequence: TGTGCCAGCTCACCCGACGTACGAAGCTCCTATAATTCACCCCTCCACTTT. Translation: CASSPDVRSSYNSPLHF.

The CDR3: CASSHVQYEWNTEAFF. CDR3 in DNA: TGTGCCAGCAGCCATGTTCAATACGAGTGGAACACTGAAGCTTTCTTT. The rearrangement uses TRBV7-8 and TRBJ1-1; D gene unclear. The CDR3 length is 16 residues. Germline CDR1 is SGHVS and CDR2 is FQNEAQ. The V end lost 5 bases, the J end lost 1 base, and 17 bases lay between the germline ends.

This rearrangement joins TRBV14 to TRBJ1-4; D remains unclear. The CDR3 is 15 amino acids. Between the trimmed V and J ends, which lost 1 base and 4 bases, there was a span of 10 bases. Germline CDR1 and CDR2: SGHDN and FVKESK. CDR3 DNA sequence: TGTGCCAGCAGCCAAGTACAGCGGGATAATGAAAAACTGTTTTTT. As protein: CASSQVQRDNEKLFF.

V is TRBV19 and J is TRBJ1-5; D unresolved. Germline V gives CDR1 LNHDA, CDR2 SQIVND (reference sequence). The CDR3 consists of 15 residues. V lost 6 bases, J lost 7 bases, and 19 bases lay in between. The CDR3 sequence is CASSYNFRGGQPQHF. DNA of the CDR3: TGTGCCAGTAGCTACAACTTCCGGGGTGGGCAGCCCCAGCATTTT.

This clone appeared a few times. The chain couples TRBV3-1 (or the pseudogene TRBV3-2) to TRBJ1-2; TRBD1 might be the D (5 bases). The V gene lost 0 bases and the J gene lost 4 bases, with 9 bases spanning the gap. Per the germline V gene, CDR1 is LGHDT and CDR2 is YNNKEL (reference sequence). The CDR3 length is 14 residues. The chain's CDR3 is CASSQDRTGYGYTF. The CDR3, as DNA: TGTGCCAGCAGCCAAGATCGAACAGGCTATGGCTACACCTTC.

V usage is TRBV7-2 and J usage is TRBJ1-2; D is uncertain. The CDR3 is made up of 13 amino acids. CDR1 and CDR2 (germline): SGHTA, FQGNSA. The V end was cut by 3 bases, the J end by 2 bases, with 7 bases between. The CDR3 region is CASSLTENYGYTF. The CDR3, as DNA: TGTGCCAGCAGCTTGACGGAAAACTATGGCTACACCTTC. The entire variable domain, with the rest obtained from reference TRBV7-2 and TRBJ1-2, is as follows: GAGVSQSPSNKVTEKGKDVELRCDPISGHTALYWYRQSLGQGLEFLIYFQGNSAPDKSGLPSDRFSAERTGGSVSTLTIQRTQQEDSAVYLCASSLTENYGYTFGSGTRLTVV.

About this clone: Germline and junction disagree at one end, which may indicate a read error. The chain combines TRBV29-1 with TRBJ1-3; 8 positions agree with TRBD1. CDR1 and CDR2 from the germline V gene are SQVTM and ANQGSEA. The CDR3 has 13 residues. The CDR3 DNA reads as TGCAGCGTTGGGGGGACAGGTGGAGACACCATATATTTT. Translated: CSVGGTGGDTIYF. Supplemented by reference TRBV29-1 and TRBJ1-3, the full variable domain reads SAVISQKPSRDICQRGTSLTIQCQVDSQVTMMFWYRQQPGQSLTLIATANQGSEATYESGFVIDKFPISRPNLTFSTLTVSNMSPEDSSIYLCSVGGTGGDTIYFGEGSWLTVV.

This chain uses TRBV5-4 with TRBJ2-7, with D hard to call. The CDR3 has 11 residues. Deletions cut 4 bases from V and 9 bases from J, with 11 bases between. From germline, CDR1 is SGHNT and CDR2 YYREEE (reference sequence). The CDR3 loop reads CASSRDRGQYV. The CDR3 nucleotides are TGTGCCAGCAGCAGAGACCGAGGGCAGTACGTC.

The chain employs TRBV6-6 and TRBJ1-2; possible D gene TRBD1, 6 bases. The V gene's germline CDR1 is MNHNY and CDR2 SVGAGI (reference sequence). The CDR3 is 14 amino acids. V was trimmed by 2 bases and J by 4 bases, leaving 11 bases between them. CDR3 amino acids: CASSYEGVSYGYTF. The CDR3 nucleotides are TGTGCCAGCAGTTACGAGGGGGTTAGCTATGGCTACACCTTC.

The rearrangement joins TRBV28 to TRBJ2-1, with a possible D match to TRBD2 (5 bases). The ends were cut back, 5 bases at V and 2 bases at J, with 13 bases in the middle. The germline V gene encodes CDR1 MDHEN and CDR2 SYDVKM. This CDR3 has 15 residues. The CDR3: CASSADSPPYNEQFF. CDR3 nucleotides: TGTGCCAGCAGTGCGGACTCTCCCCCCTACAATGAGCAGTTCTTC.

The V call is TRBV5-6, the J call TRBJ2-5; possibly TRBD1 or TRBD2 for D (6 bases each). V was trimmed by 1 base and J by 5 bases, leaving 9 bases between them. Germline CDR1 reads SGHDT; CDR2 reads YYEEEE. This CDR3 comprises 13 residues. This CDR3 reads CASSLIGGETQYF. The CDR3 nucleotides read TGTGCCAGCAGCTTGATCGGGGGCGAGACCCAGTACTTC.

This clone appeared once. The chain is built from TRBV3-1 (or the pseudogene TRBV3-2) and TRBJ2-2, with D unclear. In germline, CDR1 is LGHDT, CDR2 YNNKEL (reference sequence). V was clipped by 1 base and J by 6 bases, with 6 bases between them. The CDR3 is 13 amino acids. The DNA for the CDR3 is TGTGCCAGCAGCCAAGCTGCGGCCGGGGAGCTGTTTTTT. Its protein product is CASSQAAAGELFF.

The V and J genes are TRBV4-3 and TRBJ1-2; D is perhaps TRBD1 (6 bases). The CDR3 extends over 17 amino acids. Looked up from germline, CDR1 is LGHNA and CDR2 is YSLEER. V lost 0 bases to trimming and J lost 1 base, with 15 bases between them. CDR3 coding DNA: TGCGCCAGCAGCCAAGATGTGCGTGACAGGCTTAACTATGGCTACACCTTC. This translates into CASSQDVRDRLNYGYTF.

The chain has TRBV6-5 and TRBJ1-3, with unresolved D. Germline CDR1 reads MNHEY; CDR2 reads SVGAGI. V lost 2 bases to trimming and J lost 3 bases, with 5 bases between them. This CDR3 is built from 13 residues. DNA for the CDR3: TGTGCCAGCAGTTACGGTGGTGGAAACACCATATATTTT. This translates into CASSYGGGNTIYF.

This chain links TRBV11-2 with TRBJ1-2; 7 bases match TRBD1. Germline loops: CDR1 SGHAT, CDR2 FQNNGV. The V gene end was trimmed by 4 bases and the J gene end by 5 bases; junction bases not matched to a gene: 4. This CDR3 contains 13 residues. The CDR3 protein is CASSSTGAYGYTF. In DNA form, the CDR3 reads TGTGCCAGCAGCTCCACAGGGGCTTATGGCTACACCTTC.

The chain uses TRBV27 and TRBJ1-4, with TRBD1 identical over 7 bases. With 4 bases clipped from V and 0 bases from J, the junction kept 5 bases outside the gene matches. The germline V gene has CDR1 MNHEY and CDR2 SMNVEV (reference sequence). The CDR3 contains 16 residues. The CDR3 sequence: CASSSRTGSTNEKLFF. The CDR3 DNA is TGTGCCAGCAGTTCCCGGACAGGATCAACTAATGAAAAACTGTTTTTT.

V is TRBV5-1 and J is TRBJ2-6; 7 bases are shared with TRBD1. Germline V lookup: CDR1 SGHRS, CDR2 YFSETQ. With 2 bases clipped from V and 2 bases from J, the junction kept 13 bases outside the gene matches. The CDR3 is made up of 19 amino acids. The CDR3 region has the DNA TGCGCCAGCAGCTTCCCCCCCCAGGGACAGATAACTGGGGCCAACGTCCTGACTTTC. It yields the protein CASSFPPQGQITGANVLTF. Using reference TRBV5-1 and TRBJ2-6 for the parts outside the CDR3, the full variable domain is KAGVTQTPRYLIKTRGQQVTLSCSPISGHRSVSWYQQTPGQGLQFLFEYFSETQRNKGNFPGRFSGRQFSNSRSEMNVSTLELGDSALYLCASSFPPQGQITGANVLTFGAGSRLTVL.

This chain uses TRBV18 with TRBJ1-4; 7 bases agree with TRBD1. This CDR3 has 15 residues. Germline V gene lookup returns CDR1 KGHSH and CDR2 LQKENI. Losses at the gene ends were 2 bases for V and 4 bases for J; bases not matched to a gene: 4. CDR3 bases: TGTGCCAGCTCACCAGGGACAGTACTTAATGAAAAACTGTTTTTT. Protein product: CASSPGTVLNEKLFF. Variable domain in full (rest from reference TRBV18 and TRBJ1-4): NAGVMQNPRHLVRRRGQEARLRCSPMKGHSHVYWYRQLPEEGLKFMVYLQKENIIDESGMPKERFSAEFPKEGPSILRIQQVVRGDSAAYFCASSPGTVLNEKLFFGSGTQLSVL.

This sequence joins TRBV24-1 and TRBJ2-1, with D possibly matching TRBD2 (7 bases). The CDR3 runs to 15 residues. From germline, CDR1 is KGHDR and CDR2 SFDVKD. Between the trimmed V and J ends, which lost 8 bases and 3 bases, there was a span of 16 bases. The CDR3, as DNA: TGTGCCACCAATGGGGGGGACACGGGCTACAATGAGCAGTTCTTC. Translating it yields CATNGGDTGYNEQFF.

The chain has TRBV7-2 and TRBJ2-7, with D maybe TRBD1 (7 bases). V was shortened by 2 bases and J by 7 bases, with 12 bases between the two germline ends. The CDR3 has 13 amino acids. Germline loops: CDR1 SGHTA, CDR2 FQGNSA. Written as DNA, the CDR3 is TGTGCCAGCAGCTTATCCCCAGGGGGGGAGCAGTACGTC. Protein: CASSLSPGGEQYV.

The chain links TRBV2 to TRBJ1-6; D is undetermined. The germline V and J ends were trimmed by 1 base and 10 bases, with 8 bases remaining between them. Germline values: CDR1 SNHLY, CDR2 FYNNEI. This CDR3 has 13 residues. This CDR3 is CASSEGSGSPLHF. In nucleotides, the CDR3 is TGTGCCAGCAGTGAAGGTTCGGGGTCACCCCTCCACTTT.

The CDR3 spells CASSLQNSGNTIYF. Here the CDR3 DNA reads TGTGCCAGCAGCCTTCAGAACTCTGGAAACACCATATATTTT. This chain connects TRBV3-1 (or the pseudogene TRBV3-2) to TRBJ1-3; D unresolved. The length of the CDR3 is 14 residues. In germline, CDR1 is LGHDT, CDR2 YNNKEL (reference sequence). The ends were cut back, 4 bases at V and 0 bases at J, with 7 bases in the middle.

This chain joins TRBV10-3 and TRBJ1-1; 9 bases align to TRBD1. Germline loops: CDR1 ENHRY, CDR2 SYGVKD. J gave up 0 bases and V 10 bases, and 6 bases lay outside the gene matches. The CDR3 covers 14 residues. The CDR3 region has the DNA TGTGCCACTAAACAGGGGGCGGTGAACACTGAAGCTTTCTTT. This gives the protein CATKQGAVNTEAFF.

The chain has TRBV30 and TRBJ1-3, with D unclear. The CDR3 sequence is 14 residues long. The V end was cut by 4 bases, the J end by 0 bases, with 10 bases between. Germline V gives CDR1 GTSNPN, CDR2 SVGIG (reference sequence). CDR3 loop: CAWTTISSGNTIYF. The CDR3 region has the DNA TGTGCCTGGACCACTATAAGCTCTGGAAACACCATATATTTT.

The chain employs TRBV7-9 and TRBJ2-5; D call uncertain. CDR3 size: 12 residues. Trimming shortened V by 2 bases and J by 5 bases, and 6 bases separated the two germline ends. Per the germline V gene, CDR1 is SEHNR and CDR2 is FQNEAQ (reference sequence). The CDR3 DNA is TGTGCCAGCAGCTTAATGGTGGAGACCCAGTACTTC. Amino acid sequence: CASSLMVETQYF.

This clone has only a few counts. CDR3 in DNA: TGCGCCAGCAGCCAGGACAGCCAGTATGGCTACACCTTC. It codes for CASSQDSQYGYTF. The chain couples TRBV4-1 to TRBJ1-2; D may be TRBD1 (6 bases). Germline CDR1 MGHRA, CDR2 YSYEKL. V lost 3 bases and J lost 5, with 10 bases in between. The CDR3 extends over 13 amino acids.